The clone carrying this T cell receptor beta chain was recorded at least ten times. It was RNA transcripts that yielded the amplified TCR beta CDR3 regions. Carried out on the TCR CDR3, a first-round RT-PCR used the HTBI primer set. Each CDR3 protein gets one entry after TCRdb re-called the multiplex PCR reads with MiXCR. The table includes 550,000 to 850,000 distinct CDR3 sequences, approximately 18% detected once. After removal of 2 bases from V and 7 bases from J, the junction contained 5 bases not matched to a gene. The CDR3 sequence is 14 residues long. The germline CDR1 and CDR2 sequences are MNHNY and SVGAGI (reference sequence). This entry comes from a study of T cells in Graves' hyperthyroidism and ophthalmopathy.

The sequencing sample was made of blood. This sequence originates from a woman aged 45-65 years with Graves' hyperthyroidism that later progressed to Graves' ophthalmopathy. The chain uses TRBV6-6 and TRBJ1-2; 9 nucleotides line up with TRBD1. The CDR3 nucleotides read TGTGCCAGCAGTTACGAGGGACAGGGTTCTGGCTACACCTTC. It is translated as CASSYEGQGSGYTF.